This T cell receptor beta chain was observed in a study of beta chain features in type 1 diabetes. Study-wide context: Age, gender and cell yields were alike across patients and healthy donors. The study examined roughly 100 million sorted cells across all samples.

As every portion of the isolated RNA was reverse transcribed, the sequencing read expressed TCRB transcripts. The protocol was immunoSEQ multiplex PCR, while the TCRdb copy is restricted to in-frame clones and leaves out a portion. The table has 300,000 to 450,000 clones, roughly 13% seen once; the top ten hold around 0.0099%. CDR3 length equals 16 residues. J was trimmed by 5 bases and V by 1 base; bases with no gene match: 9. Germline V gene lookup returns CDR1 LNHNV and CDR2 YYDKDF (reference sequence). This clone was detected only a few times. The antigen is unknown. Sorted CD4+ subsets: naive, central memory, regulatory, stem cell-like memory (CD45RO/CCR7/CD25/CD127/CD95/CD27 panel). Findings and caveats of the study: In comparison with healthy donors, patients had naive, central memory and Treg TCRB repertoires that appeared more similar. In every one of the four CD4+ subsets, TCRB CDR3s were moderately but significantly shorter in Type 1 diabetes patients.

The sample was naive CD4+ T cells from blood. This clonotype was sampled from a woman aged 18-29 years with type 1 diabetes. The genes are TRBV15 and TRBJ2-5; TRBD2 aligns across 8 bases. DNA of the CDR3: TGTGCCACCAGCAGAGCACGACTAGCGTGGCAGGAGACCCAGTACTTC. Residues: CATSRARLAWQETQYF.